This T cell receptor (beta chain) appears in the sequencing data of a study of blood T cell repertoires in COVID-19 (TCRdb year 2020). With respect to the entire study: The collaborator samples originated in the United States, Italy and Spain and spanned the acute and convalescent phases of COVID-19. The prospective study material was composed of cDNA or gDNA derived from T cells, B-cell-depleted T cells, or PBMCs. Deeply sampled blood TCRbeta repertoires from subjects exposed to, actively infected with, or recovered from COVID-19 were included in the dataset. The repertoires were released in a freely available public database meant as a resource for research on the immune response to SARS-CoV-2. Samples came from the ongoing ImmuneRACE study (first 160 participants) plus 1,254 subjects from 6 global collaborators. Sample metadata almost always included a de-identified subject ID, COVID-19 status, age in years and sex. Where available, HLA class I and class II types were taken from metadata supplied by the sample provider and were not determined by assay-based typing. Overall results and qualifications from the work: How much clinical and demographic metadata was included differed by source and by participant, and the metadata was provided uncurated.

TCRbeta CDR3 regions were amplified from genomic DNA using the immunoSEQ Assay, a bias-controlled multiplex PCR. The paper's data handling went like this. The number of nucleated cells in each sample was estimated by amplification of reference gene primers within the assay. To quantify the absolute abundance of each unique TCRbeta CDR3 rearrangement, sequence reads were collapsed and filtered. For each sample, productive Simpson clonality was calculated by taking the square root of Simpson's diversity index across productive rearrangements. Here the immuneACCESS table is served through TCRdb, limited to in-frame sequences with V and J called. Missing clones are a known gap in these copies; in checked studies unresolved V genes cover under half, and the rest lacks a known reason. That table is the source of V, J and clone size, and D and trimming were worked out from the DNA. A total of approximately 99,000 clones appear in this sample, 85% to 90% of them only once. The ten largest clones take up approximately 2% of the sample.

To note about this clone: This receptor's antigen is unknown. Per-base qualities were not stored, and no clone one base away is much larger.

The CDR3 goes from the cysteine to the phenylalanine over 15 residues. The retained sequence is limited to the CDR3, 45 bases, with the frame set at the first base. Germline trimming: 1 base from V, 3 bases from J; junction bases outside gene matches: 4. Based on the germline V gene, the CDR1 and CDR2 sequences are MGHRA and YSYEKL. In Seattle, one collaborating source enrolled patients while the infection was active and tracked those patients longitudinally over the course of disease. Whole blood was collected in K2EDTA tubes by collaborating institutions according to the institutions' own protocols. For TCRbeta analysis, collaborators shipped samples in one of three forms: frozen whole blood, isolated PBMCs, or DNA extracted from either of those sample types.

This sequence was found in a man in his fifties or sixties with COVID-19, enrolled during active disease. The rearranged chain carries TRBV4-1 and TRBJ1-2, with 8 bases in between that match TRBD1. Material for sequencing was peripheral blood. The sequenced DNA: TGCGCCAGCAGCCAAGCCCAGGGGGCCTACTATGGCTACACCTTC. Translated, this is CASSQAQGAYYGYTF.